A single sample gave rise to the 24 T cell receptor beta chains below, sequenced in a study of chemoradiotherapy in HPV16-positive cancers (dated by TCRdb to between 2021 and 2024). Library preparation was by the immunoSEQ multiplex PCR assay. TCRdb holds this immuneACCESS table with in-frame rearrangements only. Some clones are missing; in checked studies, unresolved V genes explain under half, and the rest has no known cause. The sample table holds 5,000 to 6,000 clones, of which roughly nine tenths were seen once. The ten largest clones capture about 20% of the sample. Source: blood, taken from a patient who underwent chemoradiotherapy. These receptors were taken from a human donor with HPV-associated anogenital cancer.

The gene calls are TRBV12-5 and TRBJ2-1; the D is unclear. In germline, CDR1 is LGHNT, CDR2 FRNRAP. The CDR3 extends over 12 amino acids. Trimming pared 3 bases from V and 8 bases from J, leaving 8 bases between. CDR3 DNA sequence: TGTGCTAGTGGTTTTTCGGGCTATGAGCAGTTCTTC. Its protein product is CASGFSGYEQFF.

This clone was detected only once. V gene TRBV2 combines with J gene TRBJ2-1, with D possibly TRBD1 on 5 matching bases. Trimming removed 3 bases at V and 0 bases at J, with 18 bases between. This CDR3 has 18 residues. Per germline, CDR1 SNHLY and CDR2 FYNNEI. The CDR3 DNA sequence: TGTGCCAGCAGTGACCCCATGGTGGGGCGCGGCTCCTACAATGAGCAGTTCTTC. Translated: CASSDPMVGRGSYNEQFF. Combining the CDR3 with reference TRBV2 and TRBJ2-1 gives the whole variable domain EPEVTQTPSHQVTQMGQEVILRCVPISNHLYFYWYRQILGQKVEFLVSFYNNEISEKSEIFDDQFSVERPDGSNFTLKIRSTKLEDSAMYFCASSDPMVGRGSYNEQFFGPGTRLTVL.

This sequence joins TRBV7-2 and TRBJ2-1; D remains ambiguous. There are 17 residues in the CDR3. Between the trimmed V and J ends, which lost 1 base and 1 base, there was a span of 14 bases. The germline V gene has CDR1 SGHTA and CDR2 FQGNSA. In nucleotides, the CDR3 is TGTGCCAGCAGCTTAGATCTGGGCGCGATTTCCTACAATGAGCAGTTCTTC. Its translation: CASSLDLGAISYNEQFF.

This clone was recorded only once. The chain recombines TRBV5-1 with TRBJ2-1, with a tentative D call TRBD2 (6 bases). The ends were cut back, 1 base at V and 7 bases at J, with 12 bases in the middle. CDR1 is SGHRS, CDR2 YFSETQ, per germline. CDR3 size: 14 residues. The CDR3: CASSLSLGGNEQFF. CDR3 sequence (DNA): TGCGCCAGCAGCTTGAGTCTGGGGGGAAATGAGCAGTTCTTC.

The chain joins TRBV6-6 to TRBJ2-7; either TRBD1 or TRBD2 may supply D (5 bases each). This CDR3 has 13 amino acids. V lost 6 bases and J 4 bases, leaving 13 bases between the germline ends. Germline V gives CDR1 MNHNY, CDR2 SVGAGI (reference sequence). The CDR3 DNA follows: TGTGCCAGCAGGGGGACGGCACTTTACGAGCAGTACTTC. This translates into CASRGTALYEQYF.

This clone was detected only once. The rearrangement joins TRBV9 to TRBJ2-1, with unresolved D. Per the germline V gene, CDR1 is SGDLS and CDR2 is YYNGEE. The CDR3 spans 13 residues. V gave up 3 bases and J gave up 7 bases, with 11 bases separating them. CDR3 DNA: TGTGCCAGCAGCGGTTACCTTGGGAATGAGCAGTTCTTC. This gives the protein CASSGYLGNEQFF.

The chain employs TRBV9 and TRBJ2-2; a possible D gene is TRBD2 (5 bases). The V end was cut by 3 bases, the J end by 0 bases, with 12 bases between. CDR3 size: 16 residues. In germline, CDR1 is SGDLS, CDR2 YYNGEE. CDR3 in amino acids: CASSAPHSANTGELFF. The CDR3 DNA reads TGTGCCAGCAGCGCCCCACATAGCGCGAACACCGGGGAGCTGTTTTTT.

This sequence joins TRBV7-2 and TRBJ2-5; no firm D call. This CDR3 region has 15 residues. Per the germline V gene, CDR1 is SGHTA and CDR2 is FQGNSA. The ends were cut back, 2 bases at V and 0 bases at J, with 10 bases in the middle. In DNA form, the CDR3 reads TGTGCCAGCAGCTTATCACAATCGTACCAAGAGACCCAGTACTTC. It is translated as CASSLSQSYQETQYF.

The rearrangement uses TRBV7-9 and TRBJ1-3; 7 bases are shared with TRBD1. The CDR3 has 14 residues. The germline V gene encodes CDR1 SEHNR and CDR2 FQNEAQ (reference sequence). V trimming: 7 bases; J trimming: 0 bases; junction bases outside the gene matches: 3. This CDR3 reads CASMRQGSGNTIYF. The DNA of the CDR3 is TGTGCCAGCATGCGACAGGGCTCTGGAAACACCATATATTTT.

V gene TRBV5-1 combines with J gene TRBJ2-1; either TRBD1 or TRBD2 may supply D (5 bases each). V was pared by 4 bases and J by 0 bases, with 8 bases between. The CDR3 length is 14 residues. Germline V gene lookup returns CDR1 SGHRS and CDR2 YFSETQ. For the CDR3, the DNA is TGCGCCAGCAGCGAGGGGAACTCCTACAATGAGCAGTTCTTC. This encodes CASSEGNSYNEQFF.

This clone was recorded only once. The chain recombines TRBV7-3 with TRBJ2-3; D not resolved. V was shortened by 4 bases and J by 4 bases, with 12 bases between the two germline ends. CDR1 and CDR2 from the germline V gene are SGHTA and FQGTGA. The CDR3 contains 14 residues. The CDR3: CASSSGPGADTQYF. The CDR3 coding sequence is TGTGCCAGCAGCTCGGGTCCAGGAGCAGATACGCAGTATTTT.

This sequence joins TRBV28 and TRBJ2-7; 13 nucleotides align to TRBD2. This CDR3 is 20 amino acids long. CDR1 is MDHEN, CDR2 SYDVKM, per germline. V was pared by 1 base and J by 0 bases, with 12 bases of the junction left unmatched. The CDR3 nucleotides are TGTGCCAGCAGTTTATACCCGGGACTAGCGGGAACCTTAAGCTCCTACGAGCAGTACTTC. Translating gives CASSLYPGLAGTLSSYEQYF.

The chain links TRBV27 to TRBJ2-7; D might be TRBD2 (6 bases). The length of the CDR3 is 15 residues. Germline lookup yields CDR1 MNHEY and CDR2 SMNVEV (reference sequence). Trimming took 1 base from V and 1 from J, leaving 11 bases between them. The CDR3 DNA reads as TGTGCCAGCAGTTTATTCGGCGGACTATCCTACGAGCAGTACTTC. It specifies CASSLFGGLSYEQYF.

The CDR3 loop reads CASTQVNSNQPQHF. CDR3 sequence (DNA): TGTGCCAGCACCCAAGTGAATAGCAATCAGCCCCAGCATTTT. The chain employs TRBV6-1 and TRBJ1-5; no firm D call. Germline CDR1 is MNHNS and CDR2 is SASEGT. Trimming removed 7 bases at V and 0 bases at J, with 10 bases between. The CDR3 loop spans 14 amino acids.

The V call is TRBV9, the J call TRBJ2-7, with TRBD2 matching 8 bases. This CDR3 has 16 residues. Per germline, CDR1 SGDLS and CDR2 YYNGEE. With V trimmed by 3 bases and J by 5 bases, 13 bases remained unmatched. CDR3: CASSASSGGLGDEQYF. CDR3 bases: TGTGCCAGCAGCGCCTCCTCTGGGGGACTAGGTGACGAGCAGTACTTC.

This clone was seen only a few times. The chain carries TRBV10-1 and TRBJ2-7; 7 nucleotides line up with TRBD1. V lost 10 bases and J lost 4; bases outside the gene matches: 10. CDR1 is WNHNN and CDR2 is SYGVQD in the germline V gene (reference sequence). The CDR3 consists of 13 residues. The chain's CDR3 is CANLTGRLYEQYF. For the CDR3, the DNA is TGCGCCAACTTGACAGGGCGGCTTTACGAGCAGTACTTC.

The V and J genes are TRBV7-9 and TRBJ1-1, with a weak D call TRBD1 (6 bases). CDR3 size: 12 residues. Germline CDR1 reads SEHNR; CDR2 reads FQNEAQ (reference sequence). V gave up 4 bases and J gave up 4 bases, with 7 bases separating them. The CDR3 sequence: CASSSGATEAFF. The CDR3 DNA reads as TGTGCCAGCAGCTCGGGGGCCACTGAAGCTTTCTTT.

The V call is TRBV4-3, the J call TRBJ2-3, with TRBD2 identical over 10 bases. CDR1 and CDR2 from the germline V gene are LGHNA and YSLEER. This CDR3 spans 16 amino acids. J lost 3 bases, V lost 4 bases, and 7 bases had no gene match. The chain's CDR3 is CASSRQPSGSTDTQYF. The CDR3 nucleotides are TGCGCCAGCAGCCGCCAACCTAGCGGGAGTACAGATACGCAGTATTTT.

This clone was detected once. The chain employs TRBV6-1 and TRBJ1-5; 10 bases map to TRBD1. The ends lost 0 bases at V and 14 bases at J; junction bases unmatched: 7. Per the germline V gene, CDR1 is MNHNS and CDR2 is SASEGT. The CDR3 totals 14 residues. This chain's CDR3 is CASSEARPDRGKHF. The CDR3 DNA is TGTGCCAGCAGTGAAGCCAGACCGGACAGGGGGAAGCATTTT.

This rearrangement joins TRBV4-2 to TRBJ2-5; 9 positions match TRBD1. Germline CDR1 LGHNA, CDR2 YNFKEQ. This CDR3 spans 17 amino acids. V gave up 0 bases and J gave up 1 base; unmatched junction bases: 6. The CDR3 nucleotides are TGTGCCAGCAGCCAAGAGTATAGACAGGGGGGCCAAGAGACCCAGTACTTC. It codes for CASSQEYRQGGQETQYF.

The chain has TRBV11-2 and TRBJ2-3, with D maybe TRBD1 (7 bases). This CDR3 comprises 17 residues. V shed 2 bases and J shed 2 bases, with 17 bases lying between them. Per germline, CDR1 SGHAT and CDR2 FQNNGV. The CDR3 DNA reads TGTGCCAGCAGCTTATTGAGCAGGGGGGTTTCCACAGATACGCAGTATTTT. Protein product: CASSLLSRGVSTDTQYF.

V usage is TRBV11-2 and J usage is TRBJ2-7; D is possibly TRBD1 or TRBD2 (6 bases each). Germline CDR1 SGHAT, CDR2 FQNNGV. CDR3 length: 14 residues. The V gene lost 4 bases and the J gene lost 4 bases, with 14 bases spanning the gap. DNA of the CDR3: TGTGCCAGCAGCTACTTGACAGGAGGGTACGAGCAGTACTTC. This codes for CASSYLTGGYEQYF.

The chain uses TRBV14 and TRBJ2-3; 13 bases match TRBD2. CDR3 length: 19 amino acids. J was trimmed by 0 bases and V by 1 base; bases with no gene match: 7. Germline CDR1 reads SGHDN; CDR2 reads FVKESK. CDR3 in DNA: TGTGCCAGCAGCCAAGTCGGGGGACTAGCGGGACCTAGCACAGATACGCAGTATTTT. Its translation: CASSQVGGLAGPSTDTQYF.

The chain recombines TRBV6-1 with TRBJ2-2, with D possibly TRBD1 on 7 matching bases. Trimming pared 7 bases from V and 1 base from J, leaving 13 bases between. The CDR3 covers 15 residues. CDR1 and CDR2 (germline): MNHNS, SASEGT. CDR3 in amino acids: CASKEGAQNTGELFF. CDR3 DNA: TGTGCCAGCAAGGAGGGGGCTCAGAACACCGGGGAGCTGTTTTTT.